This is a list of T cell receptor beta chains from one sample in a study of T cell responses to AZD1222 COVID-19 vaccine. TCRdb's copy holds only in-frame clones and misses some; the assay was immunoSEQ multiplex PCR. The sample holds about 130,000 clones, about 91% seen once. This specimen was peripheral blood, taken on day 0 of AZD1222 vaccination. All receptors derive from an adult in good health. Both conserved end residues are part of each CDR3. The order of the fields is D gene, J gene, V gene, clone size, CDR3 protein, CDR3 DNA. A D gene is named only where the DNA matches it firmly. Clone size is given for some rows only: seen once, a few or many times, or a class if the clone is expanded.

TRBD1 | TRBJ1-1 | TRBV28 | . | CASSLFSGPGGTEAFF | TGTGCCAGCAGTTTATTCTCCGGGCCAGGGGGTACTGAAGCTTTCTTT
TRBD2 | TRBJ2-5 | TRBV3-1/TRBV3-2 | . | CASSQGLAGIGETQYF | TGTGCCAGCAGCCAAGGACTAGCGGGGATCGGTGAGACCCAGTACTTC
. | TRBJ2-7 | TRBV28 | . | CASRLGVGSHEQYF | TGTGCCAGCCGTTTGGGGGTGGGTAGTCACGAGCAGTACTTC
. | TRBJ1-2 | TRBV7-2 | few | CASSLGIANYGYTF | TGTGCCAGCAGCCTAGGGATAGCGAACTATGGCTACACCTTC
TRBD2 | TRBJ2-3 | TRBV7-2 | . | CASSLARGGPDTQYF | TGTGCCAGCAGCTTAGCGCGGGGGGGACCAGATACGCAGTATTTT
. | TRBJ1-2 | TRBV18 | . | CASRPGGLDYGYTF | TGTGCCAGCCGACCCGGGGGGTTAGACTATGGCTACACCTTC
TRBD1 | TRBJ1-6 | TRBV6-4 | . | CASRIDRGNSPLHF | TGTGCCAGCAGGATCGACAGGGGAAATTCACCCCTCCACTTT
. | TRBJ2-3 | TRBV9 | once | CASSVDQSTDTQYF | TGTGCCAGCAGCGTAGATCAAAGCACAGATACGCAGTATTTT
. | TRBJ2-5 | TRBV28 | once | CATIQGLETQYF | TGTGCCACCATACAGGGTCTCGAGACCCAGTACTTC
. | TRBJ1-4 | TRBV7-2 | . | CASSPMRGNNEKLFF | TGTGCCAGCAGCCCTATGCGGGGAAATAATGAAAAACTGTTTTTT
. | TRBJ1-6 | TRBV5-1 | . | CASSLEDHSPLHF | TGCGCCAGCAGCTTGGAGGACCATTCACCCCTCCACTTT
. | TRBJ2-2 | TRBV28 | . | CASSYRVTGELFF | TGTGCCAGCAGTTACAGGGTCACCGGGGAGCTGTTTTTT
. | TRBJ2-7 | TRBV5-1 | . | CASSNLGYEQYF | TGCGCCAGCAGCAACTTAGGCTACGAGCAGTACTTC
. | TRBJ2-5 | TRBV6-5 | . | CARNRGLALETQYF | TGTGCCAGAAACCGGGGGCTAGCGCTAGAGACCCAGTACTTC
. | TRBJ2-4 | TRBV27 | . | CASSTLNIQYF | TGTGCCAGCAGTACATTAAACATTCAGTACTTC
TRBD2 | TRBJ2-1 | TRBV6-2/TRBV6-3 | few | CASSRRLAGSQFF | TGTGCCAGCAGCAGACGACTAGCGGGGTCGCAGTTCTTC
TRBD1 | TRBJ1-1 | TRBV6-1 | . | CASSVTSGTGNTEAFF | TGTGCCAGCAGTGTGACTTCCGGGACAGGGAACACTGAAGCTTTCTTT
. | TRBJ1-1 | TRBV10-3 | . | CAISESETDEAFF | TGTGCCATCAGTGAGTCGGAGACAGATGAAGCTTTCTTT
TRBD1 | TRBJ2-2 | TRBV19 | . | CASSIEGASGELFF | TGTGCCAGTAGTATTGAGGGGGCTAGCGGGGAGCTGTTTTTT
. | TRBJ2-7 | TRBV13 | . | CASSFYGTGHLYEQYF | TGTGCCAGCAGCTTTTATGGTACGGGACACCTCTACGAGCAGTACTTC
. | TRBJ1-6 | TRBV5-1 | . | CASSLLTENSPLHF | TGCGCCAGCAGCCTTCTGACAGAGAATTCACCCCTCCACTTT
. | TRBJ2-1 | TRBV7-3 | . | CASSLLLSERNEQFF | TGTGCCAGCAGTTTGCTTCTTTCCGAACGCAATGAGCAGTTCTTC
. | TRBJ1-1 | TRBV5-1 | . | CASSVTGSQGTEAFF | TGCGCCAGCAGCGTCACAGGGTCCCAGGGCACTGAAGCTTTCTTT
TRBD1 | TRBJ1-2 | TRBV10-3 | . | CAIRDDRGRMRDGYTF | TGTGCCATCAGGGACGACAGGGGGCGTATGCGGGATGGCTACACCTTC
. | TRBJ2-2 | TRBV27 | . | CASSLWNRGELFF | TGTGCCAGCAGTTTATGGAACAGGGGGGAGCTGTTTTTT
. | TRBJ2-7 | TRBV11-2 | . | CASSLEPSGTGYEQYF | TGTGCCAGCAGCTTAGAACCTTCCGGGACGGGCTACGAGCAGTACTTC
. | TRBJ1-5 | TRBV30 | . | CAWRGSNQPQHF | TGTGCCTGGAGGGGTAGCAATCAGCCCCAGCATTTT
. | TRBJ2-7 | TRBV18 | . | CASSPVGGHEQYF | TGTGCCAGCTCACCGGTTGGGGGGCACGAGCAGTACTTC
TRBD1 | TRBJ1-6 | TRBV13 | . | CASSAGGAGSPLHF | TGTGCCAGCAGCGCAGGGGGCGCGGGTTCACCCCTCCACTTT
. | TRBJ2-7 | TRBV25-1 | . | CASSELGERAYEQYF | TGTGCCAGCAGTGAATTAGGGGAAAGGGCCTACGAGCAGTACTTC
TRBD1 | TRBJ2-7 | TRBV19 | . | CASSILSGQGYEQYF | TGTGCCAGTAGTATTCTTTCGGGACAGGGCTACGAGCAGTACTTC
. | TRBJ1-2 | TRBV7-9 | . | CASSLGQRYYGYTF | TGTGCCAGCAGCCTAGGACAGCGCTACTATGGCTACACCTTC
TRBD1 | TRBJ1-2 | TRBV6-6 | . | CASLFSGGYGYTF | TGTGCCAGCCTTTTCTCAGGGGGCTATGGCTACACCTTC
TRBD1 | TRBJ1-1 | TRBV5-4 | . | CASSRDRTGDEAFF | TGTGCCAGCAGCAGAGACCGAACAGGGGATGAAGCTTTCTTT
TRBD2 | TRBJ2-1 | TRBV6-6 | . | CASSYRRGGNNEQFF | TGTGCCAGCAGTTACAGGCGGGGGGGCAACAATGAGCAGTTCTTC
. | TRBJ1-3 | TRBV7-8 | once | CASSRGFGSGNTIYF | TGTGCCAGCAGCCGAGGGTTCGGCTCTGGAAACACCATATATTTT
. | TRBJ2-1 | TRBV6-4 | . | CASRAGTYGEQFF | TGTGCCAGCAGGGCTGGGACATACGGTGAGCAGTTCTTC
TRBD2 | TRBJ2-7 | TRBV5-1 | . | CASSSLAGSSYEQYF | TGCGCCAGCAGCTCCCTAGCGGGGAGCTCCTACGAGCAGTACTTC
TRBD1 | TRBJ2-7 | TRBV27 | . | CASSPTRSQGYYEQYF | TGTGCCAGCAGTCCAACACGGTCACAGGGGTACTACGAGCAGTACTTC
TRBD1 | TRBJ2-5 | TRBV6-5 | . | CASSYSSQGAETQYF | TGTGCCAGCAGTTACTCTAGTCAGGGGGCGGAGACCCAGTACTTC
TRBD1 | TRBJ2-3 | TRBV19 | . | CASQDPATGNGGTDTQYF | TGTGCCAGTCAGGACCCCGCGACAGGGAACGGAGGCACAGATACGCAGTATTTT
. | TRBJ1-2 | TRBV7-2 | . | CASSDGRGYGYTF | TGTGCCAGCAGCGACGGACGGGGCTATGGCTACACCTTC
. | TRBJ2-1 | TRBV5-1 | . | CASSPVGGGGSYNEQFF | TGCGCCAGCAGCCCCGTAGGGGGAGGGGGCTCCTACAATGAGCAGTTCTTC
. | TRBJ1-2 | TRBV14 | . | CASSQGWAGGYTF | TGTGCCAGCAGCCAAGGATGGGCGGGAGGCTACACCTTC
. | TRBJ1-5 | TRBV7-2 | . | CASSPVLGNQPQHF | TGTGCCAGCAGCCCCGTACTGGGTAATCAGCCCCAGCATTTT
. | TRBJ2-7 | TRBV18 | . | CASSLRVHEQYF | TGTGCCAGCTCACTTAGGGTTCACGAGCAGTACTTC